This TCR beta chain appears in the sequencing data of a study of blood T cell repertoires in COVID-19. The protocol was immunoSEQ multiplex PCR, while the TCRdb copy is restricted to in-frame clones and leaves out a portion. This table has tens of thousands of clones, approximately 91% appearing once. CDR1 is SGHTA and CDR2 is FQGNSA in the germline V gene. The CDR3 totals 15 residues. V lost 4 bases and J lost 5; bases outside the gene matches: 8. The TCR was taken from a man aged 55 to 70 with acute or convalescent COVID-19. The chain links TRBV7-2 to TRBJ2-5; TRBD1 aligns across 9 bases. The source material was peripheral blood. The CDR3 loop reads CASSSQSGQGETQYF. The CDR3 nucleotides are TGTGCCAGCAGCTCCCAATCTGGACAGGGGGAGACCCAGTACTTC.